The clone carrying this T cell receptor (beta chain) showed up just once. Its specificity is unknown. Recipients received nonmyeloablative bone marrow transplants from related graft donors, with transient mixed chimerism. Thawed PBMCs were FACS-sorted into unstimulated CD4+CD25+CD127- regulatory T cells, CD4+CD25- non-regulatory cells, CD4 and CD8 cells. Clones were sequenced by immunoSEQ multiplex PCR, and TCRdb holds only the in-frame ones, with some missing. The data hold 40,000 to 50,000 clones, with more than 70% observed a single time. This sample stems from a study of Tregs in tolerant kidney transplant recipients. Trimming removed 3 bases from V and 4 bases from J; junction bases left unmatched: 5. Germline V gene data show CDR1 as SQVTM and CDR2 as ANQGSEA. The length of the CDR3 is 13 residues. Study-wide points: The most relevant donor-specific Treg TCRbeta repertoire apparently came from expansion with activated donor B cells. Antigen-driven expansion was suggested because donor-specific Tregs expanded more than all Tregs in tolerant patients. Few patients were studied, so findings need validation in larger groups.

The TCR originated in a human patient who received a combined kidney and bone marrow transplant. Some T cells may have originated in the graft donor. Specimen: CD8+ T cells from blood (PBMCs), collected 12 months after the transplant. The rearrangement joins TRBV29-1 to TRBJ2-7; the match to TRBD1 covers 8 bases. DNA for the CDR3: TGCAGCGTTGATGGCAGGGGGCCGTACGAGCAGTACTTC. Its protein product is CSVDGRGPYEQYF.